Following are 3 T cell receptor beta chains from one sample sequenced in a study of tumour-infiltrating T cells in Burkitt lymphoma (dated by TCRdb to the early 2020s). The library was generated by the immunoSEQ multiplex PCR assay. The clones in this table, taken by TCRdb from immuneACCESS, are in-frame only. Not every clone is retained; where verified, under half of the shortfall comes from an unresolved V gene, and the cause of the rest is unknown. Counted in this sample were approximately 4,000 clones; 11% to 15% of them appeared once. The top ten clones comprise roughly 23% of the sample. Source material: tumor tissue. All receptors come from a human donor with Burkitt lymphoma.

The gene calls are TRBV7-9 and TRBJ2-6, with 10 bases matching TRBD1. J was trimmed by 0 bases and V by 5 bases; bases with no gene match: 7. Germline lookup yields CDR1 SEHNR and CDR2 FQNEAQ (reference sequence). This CDR3 region has 18 residues. In DNA, the CDR3 is TGTGCCAGCAGCCCCGGACAGGGGGGACCCTCTGGGGCCAACGTCCTGACTTTC. Amino acid sequence: CASSPGQGGPSGANVLTF. The full variable domain, with the rest looked up from reference TRBV7-9 and TRBJ2-6, is DTGVSQNPRHKITKRGQNVTFRCDPISEHNRLYWYRQTLGQGPEFLTYFQNEAQLEKSRLLSDRFSAERPKGSFSTLEIQRTEQGDSAMYLCASSPGQGGPSGANVLTFGAGSRLTVL.

This clone was counted between two and nine times. This chain uses TRBV11-3 with TRBJ2-2; D is undetermined. The V gene's germline CDR1 is SGHNT and CDR2 YENEEA. The CDR3 loop spans 13 amino acids. V dropped 2 bases and J dropped 4 bases, with 5 bases sitting between them. The CDR3 sequence is CASSLSSTGELFF. CDR3 nucleotide sequence: TGTGCCAGCAGCTTAAGTAGCACCGGGGAGCTGTTTTTT.

J is TRBJ2-7 and V is TRBV27, with D possibly matching TRBD1 (6 bases). V was cut by 2 bases and J by 0 bases, with 8 bases left in between. From germline, CDR1 is MNHEY and CDR2 SMNVEV (reference sequence). This CDR3 is built from 14 residues. CDR3 protein: CASSLDRSSYEQYF. The CDR3 coding sequence is TGTGCCAGCAGTTTAGACAGGAGCTCCTACGAGCAGTACTTC.